This T cell receptor beta chain was sequenced for a study of sequential checkpoint blockade in melanoma. The germline gives CDR1 ENHRY, CDR2 SYGVKD. V shed 1 base and J 3 bases; nucleotides not matched to a gene: 8. This CDR3 has 17 amino acids. The treatment denotes: randomized to nivolumab then ipilimumab (arm A) or the reverse (arm B). No patient had prior DNA-damaging chemotherapy. The table came from immunoSEQ multiplex PCR; TCRdb's copy has only in-frame clones and leaves some out. This sample has about 35,000 clones, with roughly 81% found just once. The origin of this receptor is a human donor with melanoma. The V gene is TRBV10-3, the J gene TRBJ2-3, with 9 bases aligning to TRBD2. This material consisted of CD8+ T cells sorted from blood (inferred from file names), taken from a patient given nivolumab and ipilimumab in sequence. The CDR3, as DNA: TGTGCCATCAGTGAGTTTGGTAGCGGGAGTTGGACAGATACGCAGTATTTT. This translates into CAISEFGSGSWTDTQYF.